The present TCR beta chain was sequenced within a study of control samples from healthy donors and cancer patients. Here immunoSEQ multiplex PCR was the method, and the copy in TCRdb shows in-frame clones only, minus some. The profile covers 40,000 to 60,000 clones, with approximately 86% appearing a single time and over 2.5% taken by the ten largest. This CDR3 comprises 17 residues. Germline CDR1 reads LGHDT; CDR2 reads YNNKEL (reference sequence). Trimming took off 1 base at V and 7 bases at J, with 17 bases between the two ends. The sequenced sample consisted of PBMCs. This receptor was obtained from a woman between 50 and 59 years old with lung cancer. The chain is built from TRBV3-1 (or the pseudogene TRBV3-2) and TRBJ1-6; D possibly corresponds to TRBD1 (6 bases). The CDR3 region has the DNA TGTGCCAGCAGCCAAGGTCCAGGGGAATGGCCGAATTCACCCCTCCACTTT. Translated: CASSQGPGEWPNSPLHF.